The 8 T cell receptor beta chains listed next were all sequenced from one sample in a study of T cells after somatic rescue of genetic block. Sequencing was performed with immunoSEQ multiplex PCR; in TCRdb, only in-frame clones are kept and a portion is missing. Of 45,000 to 70,000 clones listed, around 96% are singletons. The sample was peripheral blood mononuclear cells (PBMCs). The source of these receptors is a child under three years old.

The rearrangement links TRBV4-1 to TRBJ2-7; D is uncertain. V lost 0 bases to trimming and J lost 5 bases, with 11 bases between them. The V gene's germline CDR1 is MGHRA and CDR2 YSYEKL. This CDR3 contains 14 residues. In DNA, the CDR3 is TGCGCCAGCAGCCAAGAAAGGCCTAGGGACGAGCAGTACTTC. Translated: CASSQERPRDEQYF.

J is TRBJ2-1 and V is TRBV4-3; TRBD2 matches at 12 bases. The CDR3 spans 15 residues. Germline V lookup: CDR1 LGHNA, CDR2 YSLEER. After removal of 4 bases from V and 10 bases from J, the junction contained 8 bases not matched to a gene. In DNA, the CDR3 is TGCGCCAGCAGCCGACGACTAGCGGGAGAGAGGGAGCAGTTCTTC. Protein sequence: CASSRRLAGEREQFF.

The J gene is TRBJ2-7, the V gene TRBV5-5, with 7 bases identical to TRBD1. The V gene end was trimmed by 0 bases and the J gene end by 3 bases; junction bases not matched to a gene: 6. This CDR3 is built from 15 residues. The germline CDR1 and CDR2 sequences are SGHKS and YYEKEE (reference sequence). CDR3 DNA: TGTGCCAGCAGCTTGGACCGGACAGGCTACTACGAGCAGTACTTC. It yields the protein CASSLDRTGYYEQYF.

As to this clone: Other nucleotide sequences from this sample produce the same CDR3. The chain is built from TRBV7-2 and TRBJ2-7; 7 bases agree with TRBD2. Germline values: CDR1 SGHTA, CDR2 FQGNSA. The V and J ends lost 0 bases and 4 bases, in that order; junction bases with no gene match: 0. CDR3 length: 13 amino acids. Here the CDR3 DNA reads TGTGCCAGCAGCTTAGCGGGAGGGTACGAGCAGTACTTC. Encoded protein: CASSLAGGYEQYF. The whole variable domain, remainder taken from reference TRBV7-2 and TRBJ2-7, is GAGVSQSPSNKVTEKGKDVELRCDPISGHTALYWYRQSLGQGLEFLIYFQGNSAPDKSGLPSDRFSAERTGGSVSTLTIQRTQQEDSAVYLCASSLAGGYEQYFGPGTRLTVT.

V usage is TRBV28 and J usage is TRBJ1-5, with 8 bases that match TRBD1. From germline, CDR1 is MDHEN and CDR2 SYDVKM. Trimming took 5 bases from V and 5 from J; bases not matched to a gene: 14. The CDR3 totals 17 residues. Here the CDR3 DNA reads TGTGCCAGCAGTCCCCCAAGTGGCAGGGGGCTCTATCAGCCCCAGCATTTT. Translating gives CASSPPSGRGLYQPQHF.

J is TRBJ2-7 and V is TRBV25-1; D could derive from TRBD1 or TRBD2 (5 bases each). Germline CDR1 and CDR2: MGHDK and SYGVNS. Trimming left V 5 bases short and J 2 bases short, with 13 bases between. The CDR3 is 14 amino acids. In DNA, the CDR3 is TGTGCCAGCAGTCACCCGGGGCGTACCTACGAGCAGTACTTC. Amino acid sequence: CASSHPGRTYEQYF.

CDR3 coding DNA: TGTGCCTGGGCCGGGACGGCGAACACTGAAGCTTTCTTT. Residues: CAWAGTANTEAFF. The chain couples TRBV30 to TRBJ1-1; D perhaps matches TRBD1 (5 bases). CDR3 length: 13 residues. CDR1 is GTSNPN, CDR2 SVGIG, per germline (reference sequence). V was shortened by 5 bases and J by 1 base, with 11 bases between the two germline ends.

The chain combines TRBV7-2 with TRBJ1-1; D gene ambiguous. Germline lookup yields CDR1 SGHTA and CDR2 FQGNSA. V dropped 4 bases and J dropped 4 bases, with 7 bases sitting between them. This CDR3 is built from 12 residues. The CDR3 nucleotides read TGTGCCAGCAGCTCGGACTTCACTGAAGCTTTCTTT. Its protein is CASSSDFTEAFF.